This T cell receptor (beta chain) was sequenced for a study of blood T cell repertoires in COVID-19 (dated by TCRdb to 2020 to 2021). Regarding the complete study: The collaborator samples originated in the United States, Italy and Spain and spanned the acute and convalescent phases of COVID-19. Deeply sampled blood TCRbeta repertoires from subjects exposed to, actively infected with, or recovered from COVID-19 were included in the dataset. The material from the prospective study consisted of cDNA or gDNA derived from T cells, B-cell-depleted T cells, or PBMCs. Sample metadata almost always included a de-identified subject ID, COVID-19 status, age in years and sex. The samples were drawn from two sources: the first 160 participants of the ongoing ImmuneRACE study, and 1,200 or so subjects contributed by 6 global collaborators. Where available, HLA class I and class II types were taken from metadata supplied by the sample provider and were not determined by assay-based typing. The repertoires were made available in a free public database intended to serve as a resource for research on the immune response to SARS-CoV-2. What the authors observed across the whole study: The quantity of clinical and demographic metadata differed by source and by participant and was supplied without curation.

TCRbeta CDR3 regions were amplified from genomic DNA using the immunoSEQ Assay, a bias-controlled multiplex PCR. For the original study's pipeline: The number of nucleated cells in each sample was estimated by amplification of reference gene primers within the assay. To quantify the absolute abundance of each unique TCRbeta CDR3 rearrangement, sequence reads were collapsed and filtered. For each sample, productive Simpson clonality was calculated as the square root of Simpson's diversity index over productive rearrangements. TCRdb stores this immuneACCESS table with in-frame sequences only. Part of the clones is absent; in the studies checked, under half of the shortfall reflects unresolved V genes, and no reason is known for the rest. The V and J calls and the clone size are those of that table, but D and trimming were determined from the DNA. The sample contains over 100,000 clones, 80% to 85% of them found a single time. The ten largest clonotypes hold around 4.2% of the sample.

About this clone itself: The specificity of this receptor is unknown. Within one base of it there is no much larger clone, and no base qualities were kept.

Enrolling through a virtual design, the prospective study's participants ranged in age from roughly 18 to 95 years and lived across about two dozen United States geographic areas. In the prospective study, cohorts were assigned on the basis of participant-reported clinical history obtained from a screening survey and a study questionnaire. ImmuneRACE Cohort 3 recovered participants were defined by two consecutive negative NP/OP PCR tests, healthcare professional clearance, or symptom resolution. In the prospective study, whole blood, serum and a nasopharyngeal or oropharyngeal swab were collected from each participant by mobile phlebotomists. Over a 2-month period, participants in the prospective study had the option of providing additional blood draws and questionnaires. Prospective study blood samples were shipped either frozen or at room temperature before DNA extraction. Per the germline V gene, KGHDR is the CDR1 and SFDVKD is the CDR2. A distance of 11 bases separates the germline ends of V and J, which lose 4 bases and 2 bases respectively. Spanning cysteine to phenylalanine, the CDR3 consists of 14 amino acids. Only the CDR3 DNA is retained, 42 bases long and in frame from the first base.

Sequenced material: PBMCs or T cells enriched from blood (not recorded which). This TCR came from a woman under 40 who had recovered from COVID-19. The rearranged segments are TRBV24-1 and TRBJ2-7, with a tentative D gene TRBD1 over 7 matching bases. The CDR3 reads CATSDRGVTYEQYF. The nucleotide sequence is given as TGTGCCACCAGTGACAGGGGGGTCACCTACGAGCAGTACTTC.